This TCR beta chain comes out of a study of blood T cell repertoires in COVID-19. Sequencing used immunoSEQ multiplex PCR; TCRdb keeps in-frame clones, though not all of them. The data contain 350,000 to 450,000 clones, around nine tenths of them seen just once; the ten biggest clones take up 1.4%. As regards this clone: Distinct nucleotide sequences in the sample also encode this CDR3.

The sample taken for sequencing was PBMCs or T cells enriched from blood (not recorded which). This clonotype was obtained from a woman aged 18 to 35 who had been exposed to COVID-19.

DNA for the CDR3: TGTGCCAGCAGCTTGGGACTAGCGGGCCCCACAGATACGCAGTATTTT. Translated: CASSLGLAGPTDTQYF. The chain links TRBV5-4 to TRBJ2-3; 10 nucleotides line up with TRBD2. The CDR3 extends over 16 amino acids. J gave up 2 bases and V 0 bases, and 3 bases lay outside the gene matches. Germline CDR1 is SGHNT and CDR2 is YYREEE (reference sequence).